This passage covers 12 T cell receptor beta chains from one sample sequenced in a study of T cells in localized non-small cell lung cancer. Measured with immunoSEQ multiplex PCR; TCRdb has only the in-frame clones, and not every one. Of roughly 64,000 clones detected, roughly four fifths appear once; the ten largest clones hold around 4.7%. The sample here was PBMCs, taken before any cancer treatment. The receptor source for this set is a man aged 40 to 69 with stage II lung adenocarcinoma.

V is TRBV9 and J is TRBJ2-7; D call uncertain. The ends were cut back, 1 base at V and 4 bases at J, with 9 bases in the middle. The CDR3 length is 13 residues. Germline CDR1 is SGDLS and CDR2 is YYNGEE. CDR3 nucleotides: TGTGCCAGCAGCGTAAATCCCACGTACGAGCAGTACTTC. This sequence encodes CASSVNPTYEQYF.

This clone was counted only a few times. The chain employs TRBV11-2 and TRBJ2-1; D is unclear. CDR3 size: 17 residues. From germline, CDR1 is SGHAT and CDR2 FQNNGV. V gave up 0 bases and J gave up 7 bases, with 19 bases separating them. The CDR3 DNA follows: TGTGCCAGCAGCTTAGACTCCCGGGCTCGTTCTAGGAATGAGCAGTTCTTC. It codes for CASSLDSRARSRNEQFF.

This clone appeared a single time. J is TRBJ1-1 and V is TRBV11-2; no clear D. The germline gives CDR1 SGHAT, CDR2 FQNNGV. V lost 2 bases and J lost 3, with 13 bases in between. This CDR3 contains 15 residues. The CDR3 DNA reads TGTGCCAGCAGCTTATTAATAAGTGGGTACACTGAAGCTTTCTTT. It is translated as CASSLLISGYTEAFF.

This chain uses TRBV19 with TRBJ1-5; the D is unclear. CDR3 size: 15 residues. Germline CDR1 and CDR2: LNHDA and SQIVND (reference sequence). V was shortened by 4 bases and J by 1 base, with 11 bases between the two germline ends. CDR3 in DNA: TGTGCCAGTAGTACCGGGCAAGGGAGCAATCAGCCCCAGCATTTT. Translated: CASSTGQGSNQPQHF.

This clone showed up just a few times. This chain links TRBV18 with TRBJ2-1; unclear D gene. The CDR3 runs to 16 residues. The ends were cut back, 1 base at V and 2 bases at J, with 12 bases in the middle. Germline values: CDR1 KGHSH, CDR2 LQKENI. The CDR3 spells CASSPLGQLTYNEQFF. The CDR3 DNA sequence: TGTGCCAGCTCACCACTTGGGCAGCTAACCTACAATGAGCAGTTCTTC.

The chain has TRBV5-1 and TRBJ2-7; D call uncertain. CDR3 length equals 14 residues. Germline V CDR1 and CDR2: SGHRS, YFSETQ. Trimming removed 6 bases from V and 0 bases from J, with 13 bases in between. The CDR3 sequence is CASNGFGDSYEQYF. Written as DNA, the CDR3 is TGCGCCAGCAATGGCTTTGGCGACTCCTACGAGCAGTACTTC.

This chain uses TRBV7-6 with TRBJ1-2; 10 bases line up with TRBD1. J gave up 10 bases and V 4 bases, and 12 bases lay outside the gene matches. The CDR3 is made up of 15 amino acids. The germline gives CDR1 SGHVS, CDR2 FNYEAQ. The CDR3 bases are TGTGCCAGCAGCTCCTATGGGGACGGGACAGGGGACTACACCTTC. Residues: CASSSYGDGTGDYTF.

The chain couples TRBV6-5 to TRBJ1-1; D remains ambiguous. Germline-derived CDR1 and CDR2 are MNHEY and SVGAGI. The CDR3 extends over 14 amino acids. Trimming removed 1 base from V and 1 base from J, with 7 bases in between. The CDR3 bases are TGTGCCAGCAGTTACTTATCAGGGAACACTGAAGCTTTCTTT. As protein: CASSYLSGNTEAFF.

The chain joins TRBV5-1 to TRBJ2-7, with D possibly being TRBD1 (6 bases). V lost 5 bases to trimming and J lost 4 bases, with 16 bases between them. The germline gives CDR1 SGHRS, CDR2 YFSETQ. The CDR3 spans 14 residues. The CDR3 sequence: CASSLDSSSYEQYF. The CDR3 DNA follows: TGCGCCAGCAGTCTGGACAGTTCGAGTTACGAGCAGTACTTC.

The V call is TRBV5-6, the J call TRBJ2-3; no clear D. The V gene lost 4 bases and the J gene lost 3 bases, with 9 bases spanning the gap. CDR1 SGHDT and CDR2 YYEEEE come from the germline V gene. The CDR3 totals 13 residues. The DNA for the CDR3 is TGTGCCAGCAGCAAGCCGGTAACAGATACGCAGTATTTT. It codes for CASSKPVTDTQYF.

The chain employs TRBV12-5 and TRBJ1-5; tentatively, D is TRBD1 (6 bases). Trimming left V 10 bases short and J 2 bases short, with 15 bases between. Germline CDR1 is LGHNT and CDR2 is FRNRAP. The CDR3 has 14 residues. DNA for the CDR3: TGTGCTACCCCACAGGGTCTACGCAATCAGCCCCAGCATTTT. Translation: CATPQGLRNQPQHF.

The CDR3 DNA sequence: TGTGCCAGCAGCGTAGATTACAGCGGACTCTATGGCTACACCTTC. This translates into CASSVDYSGLYGYTF. The J gene is TRBJ1-2, the V gene TRBV9; D gene unclear. Trimming took off 0 bases at V and 4 bases at J, with 13 bases between the two ends. Germline values: CDR1 SGDLS, CDR2 YYNGEE. The length of the CDR3 is 15 residues.